In this sample, the clone carrying this T cell receptor beta chain turned up a few times. This sample is part of a study of CD8+CD57+ T cells in acquired aplastic anemia. At the level of the study: Mean DNA quantity obtained from sorted CD4+ and CD8+ cells was approximately 3 ug.

Profiles of TCR beta VDJ and CDR3 were generated from a genomic DNA template. TCRdb reprocessed the reads with MiXCR, giving one entry per CDR3 protein. The data contain fewer than 100,000 distinct CDR3 sequences, about half of them singletons. The junction had 7 bases not matched to a gene; V was cut back by 2 bases and J by 4 bases. The CDR3 is 15 residues long. CDR1 DFQATT and CDR2 SNEGSKA come from the germline V gene (reference sequence). Material: sorted CD4+, CD8+, or CD8+CD57+ T cells (not recorded which) from PBMCs. The chain is built from TRBV20-1 and TRBJ2-2; TRBD1 matches at 7 bases. The receptor's source is a human donor in good health, serving as a control. The CDR3 sequence is CSARQQGPLTGELFF. In DNA, the CDR3 is TGCAGTGCTAGACAACAGGGGCCACTCACCGGGGAGCTGTTTTTT.